The rows below give T cell receptor beta chains drawn from one sample of a study of T cell changes during pregnancy in multiple sclerosis. The assay was immunoSEQ multiplex PCR, and TCRdb's table has in-frame clones only and misses some. The sample has around 37,000 clones, 92% seen once. The sequencing used CD8+ T cells from peripheral blood mononuclear cells, collected before pregnancy. The source of these receptors is a female donor with multiple sclerosis, enrolled in a pregnancy study. CDR3s include the opening cysteine and the closing phenylalanine or tryptophan. The order of the fields is V gene, D gene, J gene, CDR3 protein. The D gene is left open where the match is weak.

v_call: TRBV4-1; d_call: TRBD1; j_call: TRBJ1-1; cdr3_aa: CASSQQGAYTEAFF
v_call: TRBV14; d_call: -; j_call: TRBJ2-7; cdr3_aa: CASSQDEALPYEQYF
v_call: TRBV6-1; d_call: -; j_call: TRBJ1-4; cdr3_aa: CASSEGQGNEKLFF
v_call: TRBV28; d_call: TRBD1; j_call: TRBJ2-7; cdr3_aa: CASSLGQGGYEQYF
v_call: TRBV9; d_call: TRBD2; j_call: TRBJ2-3; cdr3_aa: CASSLSSGTRTDTQYF
v_call: TRBV29-1; d_call: -; j_call: TRBJ1-1; cdr3_aa: CSGGREQAEAFF
v_call: TRBV27; d_call: -; j_call: TRBJ1-2; cdr3_aa: CASATVGSFNYGYTF
v_call: TRBV11-2; d_call: TRBD1; j_call: TRBJ2-7; cdr3_aa: CASSVGQGYEQYF
v_call: TRBV28; d_call: TRBD1; j_call: TRBJ1-5; cdr3_aa: CASSLGQGSNQPQHF
v_call: TRBV7-9; d_call: TRBD2; j_call: TRBJ2-1; cdr3_aa: CASSFDRETSGRYYNEQFF
v_call: TRBV27; d_call: TRBD2; j_call: TRBJ2-2; cdr3_aa: CASSKLSSGRAGVGELFF
v_call: TRBV9; d_call: -; j_call: TRBJ1-1; cdr3_aa: CASSVGGGRSSEAFF
v_call: TRBV5-4; d_call: -; j_call: TRBJ1-5; cdr3_aa: CASSSPMNRGFSNQPQHF
v_call: TRBV9; d_call: TRBD1; j_call: TRBJ2-5; cdr3_aa: CASSVAAGGQGGTQYF
v_call: TRBV7-6; d_call: -; j_call: TRBJ1-3; cdr3_aa: CASSLGGPRNTIYF
v_call: TRBV7-6; d_call: -; j_call: TRBJ1-1; cdr3_aa: CASSSPRGTNTEAFF
v_call: TRBV27; d_call: -; j_call: TRBJ1-1; cdr3_aa: CASSLALNTEAFF
v_call: TRBV30; d_call: TRBD2; j_call: TRBJ2-7; cdr3_aa: CAWGGEASYEQYF
v_call: TRBV7-9; d_call: TRBD1; j_call: TRBJ2-1; cdr3_aa: CASSTGDRGGEQFF
v_call: TRBV27; d_call: -; j_call: TRBJ2-2; cdr3_aa: CASSPGLNTGELFF
v_call: TRBV7-8; d_call: -; j_call: TRBJ2-5; cdr3_aa: CASSLPGRKTQYF
v_call: TRBV7-9; d_call: TRBD1; j_call: TRBJ1-2; cdr3_aa: CASSFQDRGFYGYTF
v_call: TRBV27; d_call: TRBD1; j_call: TRBJ2-7; cdr3_aa: CASSFPGGLDEQYF
v_call: TRBV5-1; d_call: -; j_call: TRBJ2-5; cdr3_aa: CASSLEGGPLETQYF
v_call: TRBV19; d_call: -; j_call: TRBJ2-2; cdr3_aa: CASSFGAAGELFF
v_call: TRBV18; d_call: -; j_call: TRBJ1-4; cdr3_aa: CASSPRQENEKLFF
v_call: TRBV10-1; d_call: TRBD1; j_call: TRBJ2-2; cdr3_aa: CASSAGTGFSGELFF
v_call: TRBV28; d_call: TRBD1; j_call: TRBJ2-7; cdr3_aa: CASSPTNGQGFYYEQYF
v_call: TRBV7-8; d_call: TRBD2; j_call: TRBJ2-3; cdr3_aa: CASSLRTSGGHLSTDTQYF
v_call: TRBV9; d_call: -; j_call: TRBJ1-2; cdr3_aa: CASSDTSYGYTF
v_call: TRBV18; d_call: -; j_call: TRBJ2-1; cdr3_aa: CASSPSGVAGPNNEQFF
v_call: TRBV2; d_call: TRBD1; j_call: TRBJ1-6; cdr3_aa: CASSEYRGGSPLHF
v_call: TRBV25-1; d_call: TRBD1; j_call: TRBJ1-2; cdr3_aa: CASSDVRTGRNYGGYTF
v_call: TRBV15; d_call: -; j_call: TRBJ2-3; cdr3_aa: CATSRVRGGTDTQYF
v_call: TRBV4-1; d_call: TRBD1; j_call: TRBJ1-2; cdr3_aa: CASSQEWDRGNYGYTF
v_call: TRBV7-9; d_call: -; j_call: TRBJ2-3; cdr3_aa: CASSTRQGSTDTQYF
v_call: TRBV13; d_call: -; j_call: TRBJ2-1; cdr3_aa: CASSLLGATYNEQFF
v_call: TRBV9; d_call: TRBD1; j_call: TRBJ2-3; cdr3_aa: CASSNRQGGTDTQYF
v_call: TRBV6-1; d_call: TRBD1; j_call: TRBJ2-7; cdr3_aa: CASRHRDSSYEQYF
v_call: TRBV10-3; d_call: -; j_call: TRBJ2-7; cdr3_aa: CAIRGRDNYEQYF
v_call: TRBV27; d_call: -; j_call: TRBJ2-7; cdr3_aa: CASSEVAGSEQYF
v_call: TRBV21-1; d_call: -; j_call: TRBJ2-5; cdr3_aa: CASSGGEETQYF
v_call: TRBV5-1; d_call: TRBD2; j_call: TRBJ2-1; cdr3_aa: CASSLGGGGDEQFF
v_call: TRBV2; d_call: TRBD1; j_call: TRBJ1-5; cdr3_aa: CASSSAGTGSQPQHF
v_call: TRBV6-5; d_call: -; j_call: TRBJ2-2; cdr3_aa: CASRGTFANTGELFF
v_call: TRBV10-3; d_call: -; j_call: TRBJ2-1; cdr3_aa: CAIRKTGGNSYNEQFF
v_call: TRBV27; d_call: TRBD1; j_call: TRBJ2-3; cdr3_aa: CASSLLGQHYGTDTQYF
v_call: TRBV28; d_call: -; j_call: TRBJ2-1; cdr3_aa: CASKPNADSYNEQFF
v_call: TRBV2; d_call: TRBD2; j_call: TRBJ2-1; cdr3_aa: CASSLGTSGAQNEQFF
v_call: TRBV2; d_call: TRBD1; j_call: TRBJ1-5; cdr3_aa: CASSAGQGGNQPQHF
v_call: TRBV5-6; d_call: TRBD2; j_call: TRBJ2-7; cdr3_aa: CASSFRGGAYEQYF
v_call: TRBV30; d_call: -; j_call: TRBJ1-3; cdr3_aa: CAGGERGNTIYF
v_call: TRBV7-3; d_call: -; j_call: TRBJ2-1; cdr3_aa: CASSFQRTAYNEQFF
v_call: TRBV27; d_call: TRBD1; j_call: TRBJ2-2; cdr3_aa: CASSRDRGSTGELFF
v_call: TRBV9; d_call: -; j_call: TRBJ1-4; cdr3_aa: CASSGQVEKLFF